What follows are 29 T cell receptor beta chains derived from one specimen sequenced in a study of cytomegalovirus exposure and HLA in healthy donors. TCRdb keeps only in-frame clones here, not all; method: immunoSEQ multiplex PCR. The table includes about 38,000 clones, over 85% detected once. Sequencing was carried out using PBMCs. Receptors originate from a man aged 18 to 30 in good health and CMV-seronegative.

The chain employs TRBV30 and TRBJ1-2, with 8 bases that match TRBD1. Per germline, CDR1 GTSNPN and CDR2 SVGIG (reference sequence). This CDR3 is 15 amino acids long. J was trimmed by 7 bases and V by 7 bases; bases with no gene match: 17. The DNA for the CDR3 is TGTGCCTACGTAGACAGGGGATTAGGGGCGTTTGGCTACACCTTC. Protein product: CAYVDRGLGAFGYTF.

Here the CDR3 DNA reads TGCGCCAGCAGTACGGGACACCGAAGTACCCAGTACTTC. It translates to CASSTGHRSTQYF. The rearrangement joins TRBV10-2 to TRBJ2-5; D possibly corresponds to TRBD1 (6 bases). The germline CDR1 and CDR2 sequences are WSHSY and SAAADI. The CDR3 length is 13 residues. V was clipped by 5 bases and J by 8 bases, with 15 bases between them.

This chain uses TRBV30 with TRBJ1-1; unclear D gene. The germline CDR1 and CDR2 sequences are GTSNPN and SVGIG (reference sequence). CDR3 length equals 13 residues. Deletions cut 8 bases from V and 0 bases from J, with 13 bases between. CDR3 in DNA: TGTGCCAAAGAGGAGCGCATGAACACTGAAGCTTTCTTT. As protein: CAKEERMNTEAFF.

This chain uses TRBV9 with TRBJ2-3, with D unresolved. V was shortened by 0 bases and J by 1 base, with 12 bases between the two germline ends. The CDR3 runs to 16 residues. Germline V gene lookup returns CDR1 SGDLS and CDR2 YYNGEE. The CDR3 sequence is CASSVDPGLGTDTQYF. The CDR3 coding sequence is TGTGCCAGCAGCGTAGATCCGGGTCTTGGCACAGATACGCAGTATTTT.

The V and J genes are TRBV10-1 and TRBJ2-1, with 7 bases aligning to TRBD2. J gave up 1 base and V 4 bases, and 1 base lay outside the gene matches. The CDR3 extends over 14 amino acids. Germline CDR1 WNHNN, CDR2 SYGVQD (reference sequence). This CDR3 is CASSASGSYNEQFF. CDR3 DNA: TGCGCCAGCAGTGCTAGCGGTTCCTACAATGAGCAGTTCTTC.

V and J are TRBV5-1 and TRBJ2-1; the match to TRBD1 covers 11 bases. Trimming removed 0 bases from V and 3 bases from J; junction bases left unmatched: 2. The CDR3 runs 16 residues. Looked up from germline, CDR1 is SGHRS and CDR2 is YFSETQ. The CDR3 here is CASSLAGTGGYNEQFF. DNA of the CDR3: TGCGCCAGCAGCTTGGCCGGGACAGGGGGCTACAATGAGCAGTTCTTC.

The chain uses TRBV11-2 and TRBJ2-7, with 8 bases lining up with TRBD1. CDR3 size: 14 residues. J was trimmed by 3 bases and V by 10 bases; bases with no gene match: 11. Looked up from germline, CDR1 is SGHAT and CDR2 is FQNNGV. CDR3 DNA sequence: TGTGCCATCAATAACGGGACAGGAGACTACGAGCAGTACTTC. Translation: CAINNGTGDYEQYF.

The V gene is TRBV7-6, the J gene TRBJ2-1; 10 bases align to TRBD2. V lost 0 bases, J lost 8 bases, and 10 bases stayed unmatched. CDR1 is SGHVS and CDR2 is FNYEAQ in the germline V gene. The CDR3 spans 17 residues. This CDR3 reads CASSLAFTSGEGYEQFF. CDR3 in DNA: TGTGCCAGCAGCTTAGCTTTTACTAGCGGGGAGGGGTATGAGCAGTTCTTC.

This rearrangement joins TRBV6-1 to TRBJ1-2, with a possible D match to TRBD1 (6 bases). The V end was cut by 7 bases, the J end by 2 bases, with 11 bases between. The CDR3 extends over 13 amino acids. CDR1 is MNHNS and CDR2 is SASEGT in the germline V gene. The CDR3 DNA reads as TGTGCCAGCAAGACAGGCTACAACTATGGCTACACCTTC. This sequence encodes CASKTGYNYGYTF.

The rearrangement joins TRBV7-8 to TRBJ2-1; 10 bases line up with TRBD2. Per germline, CDR1 SGHVS and CDR2 FQNEAQ. J was trimmed by 4 bases and V by 5 bases; bases with no gene match: 8. CDR3 length equals 16 residues. CDR3 DNA sequence: TGTGCCAGCAGCCTAGGAGCGGGAGGGGGGTACAATGAGCAGTTCTTC. As protein: CASSLGAGGGYNEQFF.

V and J are TRBV11-2 and TRBJ1-5; unclear D gene. The CDR3 runs to 16 residues. Between the trimmed V and J ends, which lost 5 bases and 4 bases, there was a span of 18 bases. Per the germline V gene, CDR1 is SGHAT and CDR2 is FQNNGV. CDR3 nucleotide sequence: TGTGCCAGCAGCCGCACAGAGGGCAGACTAAATCAGCCCCAGCATTTT. Its translation: CASSRTEGRLNQPQHF.

The rearrangement links TRBV5-8 to TRBJ2-5, with TRBD1 matching 11 bases. The length of the CDR3 is 15 residues. V was pared by 5 bases and J by 1 base, with 4 bases of the junction left unmatched. The germline gives CDR1 SGHTS, CDR2 YDEGEE. The CDR3 nucleotides are TGTGCCAGCAGTCCGGACAGGGGGCTCCAAGAGACCCAGTACTTC. It is translated as CASSPDRGLQETQYF.

V and J are TRBV5-1 and TRBJ2-7; D is undetermined. The V end lost 0 bases, the J end lost 7 bases, and 5 bases lay between the germline ends. The germline V gene has CDR1 SGHRS and CDR2 YFSETQ. The CDR3 is made up of 11 amino acids. CDR3 coding DNA: TGCGCCAGCAGCTTGGATTATGAGCAGTACTTC. It yields the protein CASSLDYEQYF.

The chain is built from TRBV28 and TRBJ2-7; D is unresolved. This CDR3 has 14 amino acids. From germline, CDR1 is MDHEN and CDR2 SYDVKM. V dropped 7 bases and J dropped 4 bases, with 17 bases sitting between them. This chain's CDR3 is CASTPVEGVYEQYF. CDR3 DNA sequence: TGTGCCAGCACACCCGTCGAAGGAGTTTACGAGCAGTACTTC.

The chain joins TRBV7-6 to TRBJ2-2, with 7 bases identical to TRBD1. The ends lost 5 bases at V and 1 base at J; junction bases unmatched: 4. The CDR3 has 15 residues. Germline CDR1 reads SGHVS; CDR2 reads FNYEAQ. The CDR3 region has the DNA TGTGCCAGCAGCATGGACAGGAGGAACACCGGGGAGCTGTTTTTT. Translated, it gives CASSMDRRNTGELFF. Drawing the rest from reference TRBV7-6 and TRBJ2-2, the complete variable domain is GAGVSQSPRYKVTKRGQDVALRCDPISGHVSLYWYRQALGQGPEFLTYFNYEAQQDKSGLPNDRFSAERPEGSISTLTIQRTEQRDSAMYRCASSMDRRNTGELFFGEGSRLTVL.

This CDR3 reads CASSEVRGTVIYNEQFF. CDR3 nucleotide sequence: TGTGCCAGCAGTGAAGTAAGAGGGACAGTTATCTACAATGAGCAGTTCTTC. V usage is TRBV6-1 and J usage is TRBJ2-1; TRBD1 matches 7 bases. Unmatched junction bases numbered 9, after V lost 1 base and J lost 3 bases. Germline V gene lookup returns CDR1 MNHNS and CDR2 SASEGT. The CDR3 runs 17 residues.

V and J are TRBV27 and TRBJ1-2; D perhaps matches TRBD1 (5 bases). Per the germline V gene, CDR1 is MNHEY and CDR2 is SMNVEV (reference sequence). This CDR3 is built from 13 residues. V lost 6 bases, J lost 2 bases, and 10 bases lay in between. The CDR3 DNA reads TGTGCCAGCAGACGAGACAGAAACTATGGCTACACCTTC. As protein: CASRRDRNYGYTF.

The rearrangement uses TRBV10-2 and TRBJ1-1, with D unclear. V lost 7 bases to trimming and J lost 0 bases, with 6 bases between them. Germline V gives CDR1 WSHSY, CDR2 SAAADI. This CDR3 region has 12 residues. This CDR3 is CASNAVNTEAFF. The DNA of the CDR3 is TGCGCCAGCAACGCAGTGAACACTGAAGCTTTCTTT.

This chain links TRBV6-6 with TRBJ2-7; D remains ambiguous. CDR1 MNHNY and CDR2 SVGAGI come from the germline V gene (reference sequence). This CDR3 has 13 amino acids. V was cut by 6 bases and J by 0 bases, with 9 bases left in between. CDR3 sequence: CASSLRSSYEQYF. The CDR3 nucleotides read TGTGCCAGCAGCCTACGCTCCTCCTACGAGCAGTACTTC.

A single count supports this clone. The chain links TRBV10-3 to TRBJ1-3; the match to TRBD1 covers 7 bases. Trimming at V came to 6 bases and at J to 4 bases, leaving 6 bases not matched to a gene. Germline V gene lookup returns CDR1 ENHRY and CDR2 SYGVKD. The CDR3 loop spans 14 amino acids. The CDR3 sequence: CAIRGDSVGNTIYF. CDR3 DNA sequence: TGTGCCATCAGGGGGGACAGTGTGGGAAACACCATATATTTT.

The chain employs TRBV5-4 and TRBJ2-5, with 8 bases lining up with TRBD1. Germline CDR1 and CDR2: SGHNT and YYREEE (reference sequence). With 3 bases clipped from V and 0 bases from J, the junction kept 4 bases outside the gene matches. The CDR3 spans 15 residues. The CDR3 protein is CASSSRTGYQETQYF. The CDR3 region has the DNA TGTGCCAGCAGCTCCAGGACAGGGTACCAAGAGACCCAGTACTTC.

The chain is built from TRBV5-5 and TRBJ2-5, with 10 bases lining up with TRBD1. Germline V gene lookup returns CDR1 SGHKS and CDR2 YYEKEE (reference sequence). Trimming took 4 bases from V and 5 from J; bases not matched to a gene: 5. The length of the CDR3 is 14 residues. The CDR3 reads CASSPDRGLETQYF. The CDR3 coding sequence is TGTGCCAGCAGCCCGGACAGGGGGTTGGAGACCCAGTACTTC.

The CDR3 is CASSVGGGEEEKLFF. As DNA, the CDR3 is TGTGCCAGCAGCGTAGGTGGGGGGGAGGAAGAAAAACTGTTTTTT. This chain uses TRBV9 with TRBJ1-4, with D possibly being TRBD1 (5 bases). The CDR3 has 15 amino acids. V was clipped by 0 bases and J by 8 bases, with 14 bases between them. Germline values: CDR1 SGDLS, CDR2 YYNGEE.

This chain links TRBV4-1 with TRBJ2-5; a weak D match, TRBD2 (5 bases). TRBJ2-7 matches the DNA end more closely, so the J call is doubtful. CDR3 length equals 14 residues. Looked up from germline, CDR1 is MGHRA and CDR2 is YSYEKL. The CDR3 is CASSQDSAGYEQYF. Written as DNA, the CDR3 is TGCGCCAGCAGCCAAGATAGCGCGGGCTACGAGCAGTACTTC.

The CDR3 loop is CASSQELAGVTDTQYF. CDR3 bases: TGCGCCAGCAGCCAAGAACTAGCGGGAGTCACAGATACGCAGTATTTT. The rearrangement joins TRBV4-1 to TRBJ2-3; TRBD2 matches at 11 bases. Losses at the gene ends were 0 bases for V and 2 bases for J; bases not matched to a gene: 1. Looked up from germline, CDR1 is MGHRA and CDR2 is YSYEKL. This CDR3 region has 16 residues.

The CDR3 region has the DNA TGTGCCAGTAATACCCTGATACAGGGAAGCTCTGGAAACACCATATATTTT. Its protein product is CASNTLIQGSSGNTIYF. J is TRBJ1-3 and V is TRBV19; possible D gene TRBD1, 6 bases. The germline gives CDR1 LNHDA, CDR2 SQIVND (reference sequence). The V and J ends lost 7 bases and 0 bases respectively, with 19 bases between them. This CDR3 region has 17 residues.

The gene calls are TRBV11-3 and TRBJ1-5, with TRBD1 matching over 7 bases. This CDR3 has 20 residues. Germline assignment: CDR1 SGHNT and CDR2 YENEEA. V gave up 2 bases and J gave up 0 bases; unmatched junction bases: 16. DNA for the CDR3: TGTGCCAGCAGCTTAACCCGGGACAGTCTCTTTATCGATAGCAATCAGCCCCAGCATTTT. Translating gives CASSLTRDSLFIDSNQPQHF.

The J gene is TRBJ1-4, the V gene TRBV6-5; D gene ambiguous. Germline V CDR1 and CDR2: MNHEY, SVGAGI. The CDR3 has 16 residues. V lost 2 bases, J lost 0 bases, and 10 bases lay in between. This chain's CDR3 is CASSYGEETTNEKLFF. DNA for the CDR3: TGTGCCAGCAGTTACGGGGAGGAAACAACTAATGAAAAACTGTTTTTT.

V is TRBV11-2 and J is TRBJ2-3, with TRBD2 matching over 8 bases. The V gene's germline CDR1 is SGHAT and CDR2 FQNNGV. The ends lost 2 bases at V and 3 bases at J; junction bases unmatched: 4. The CDR3 loop spans 15 amino acids. CDR3 DNA sequence: TGTGCCAGCAGCTTAAGCGGGAGAGGGACAGATACGCAGTATTTT. It codes for CASSLSGRGTDTQYF.